The 24 T cell receptor beta chains listed next were all sequenced from one sample in a study of blood T cell repertoires in COVID-19. Profiling relied on immunoSEQ multiplex PCR, and the TCRdb table lists in-frame clones only, not all of them. This sample carries hundreds of thousands of clones, around 83% of them seen once, and the ten largest clones take approximately 5.9%. Sample: peripheral blood. Every receptor here comes from a man at least 80 years old with acute or convalescent COVID-19.

J is TRBJ1-1 and V is TRBV9; 7 bases are shared with TRBD1. V gave up 5 bases and J gave up 0 bases; unmatched junction bases: 4. This CDR3 is built from 14 residues. Germline lookup yields CDR1 SGDLS and CDR2 YYNGEE. This chain's CDR3 is CASRPGQMNTEAFF. CDR3 DNA: TGTGCCAGCAGACCGGGACAGATGAACACTGAAGCTTTCTTT.

The chain carries TRBV5-8 and TRBJ1-4, with TRBD1 as a possible D gene (5 bases). The CDR3 length is 15 residues. V lost 0 bases, J lost 5 bases, and 11 bases lay in between. Germline values: CDR1 SGHTS, CDR2 YDEGEE. CDR3: CASSLGHSGNEKLFF. In nucleotides, the CDR3 is TGTGCCAGCAGCTTGGGCCATTCAGGGAATGAAAAACTGTTTTTT.

The chain recombines TRBV5-1 with TRBJ1-1; D unresolved. In germline, CDR1 is SGHRS, CDR2 YFSETQ. The ends were cut back, 5 bases at V and 5 bases at J, with 7 bases in the middle. The CDR3 contains 11 residues. This CDR3 is CASRLETEAFF. The CDR3 DNA sequence: TGCGCCAGCAGGCTCGAGACTGAAGCTTTCTTT.

The chain is built from TRBV2 and TRBJ2-1; 7 positions agree with TRBD1. Germline CDR1 reads SNHLY; CDR2 reads FYNNEI. The CDR3 totals 14 residues. V shed 6 bases and J 3 bases; nucleotides not matched to a gene: 5. The CDR3 sequence is CASRGTAIYNEQFF. DNA of the CDR3: TGTGCCAGCAGGGGGACAGCCATCTACAATGAGCAGTTCTTC.

This clone was observed a few times. CDR3: CASSKTGGTQPQHF. The DNA for the CDR3 is TGTGCCAGCAGCAAGACAGGGGGCACTCAGCCCCAGCATTTT. V gene TRBV6-4 combines with J gene TRBJ1-5; 10 bases match TRBD1. The germline gives CDR1 MRHNA, CDR2 SNTAGT. The CDR3 covers 14 residues. Trimming took 6 bases from V and 6 from J; bases not matched to a gene: 5.

This sequence joins TRBV5-6 and TRBJ1-1; D possibly corresponds to TRBD1 (5 bases). Trimming stripped 2 bases from V and 4 bases from J, with 9 bases between. The CDR3 totals 13 residues. Germline-derived CDR1 and CDR2 are SGHDT and YYEEEE. Here the CDR3 reads CASSFQGTTEAFF. The CDR3, as DNA: TGTGCCAGCAGCTTCCAGGGTACCACTGAAGCTTTCTTT.

J is TRBJ1-5 and V is TRBV6-2 or TRBV6-3; 7 bases align to TRBD1. Germline CDR1 is MNHEY and CDR2 is SVGEGT. The CDR3 contains 16 residues. Unmatched junction bases numbered 5, after V lost 0 bases and J lost 3 bases. The CDR3 protein is CASSYSKGAFNQPQHF. The CDR3 DNA follows: TGTGCCAGCAGTTACTCGAAGGGGGCCTTCAATCAGCCCCAGCATTTT.

J is TRBJ1-2 and V is TRBV27; possible D gene TRBD1, 5 bases. CDR3 length equals 11 residues. Trimming stripped 5 bases from V and 5 bases from J, with 6 bases between. Germline CDR1 is MNHEY and CDR2 is SMNVEV (reference sequence). The CDR3 here is CASSAGYGYTF. CDR3 nucleotide sequence: TGTGCCAGCAGTGCAGGGTATGGCTACACCTTC.

The J gene is TRBJ2-7, the V gene TRBV5-1, with 10 bases that match TRBD1. V lost 5 bases, J lost 4 bases, and 12 bases stayed unmatched. The germline V gene has CDR1 SGHRS and CDR2 YFSETQ. This CDR3 has 16 amino acids. The CDR3 nucleotides are TGCGCCAGCAGACAATTTAGTGGGACAGGGGTTTACGAGCAGTACTTC. It encodes CASRQFSGTGVYEQYF.

This clone was seen only once. The rearrangement links TRBV4-1 to TRBJ2-4; maybe TRBD1 (5 bases). The CDR3 extends over 16 amino acids. Trimming removed 5 bases at V and 0 bases at J, with 14 bases between. Per germline, CDR1 MGHRA and CDR2 YSYEKL. The CDR3 sequence: CASSERQTLAKNIQYF. DNA of the CDR3: TGCGCCAGCAGCGAGAGACAGACACTAGCCAAAAACATTCAGTACTTC.

This clone was seen a few times. The V gene is TRBV25-1, the J gene TRBJ2-7, with 15 bases lining up with TRBD2. The CDR3 is 15 residues long. Germline V gene sequence: CDR1 MGHDK, CDR2 SYGVNS. V lost 10 bases, J lost 5 bases, and 9 bases stayed unmatched. CDR3 region: CATPGTSGRIDEQYF. The DNA of the CDR3 is TGTGCCACCCCGGGGACTAGCGGGAGGATCGACGAGCAGTACTTC.

The chain couples TRBV6-1 to TRBJ2-5; 7 nucleotides align to TRBD1. The CDR3 contains 16 residues. V shed 0 bases and J 5 bases; nucleotides not matched to a gene: 9. Germline CDR1 MNHNS, CDR2 SASEGT. The CDR3 nucleotides are TGTGCCAGCAGTGAAGCGGTGTCGACAGGGACGGAGACCCAGTACTTC. This codes for CASSEAVSTGTETQYF.

The CDR3 region is CASSVVASGRLDTQYF. Written as DNA, the CDR3 is TGTGCCAGCAGCGTAGTAGCTAGCGGGAGATTAGATACGCAGTATTTT. The chain links TRBV9 to TRBJ2-3, with 10 bases matching TRBD2. The germline CDR1 and CDR2 sequences are SGDLS and YYNGEE. This CDR3 comprises 16 residues. The V segment lost 0 bases and the J segment 5 bases; nucleotides outside the gene matches: 6.

The chain combines TRBV10-3 with TRBJ1-2; 7 bases align to TRBD1. Germline trimming cut 1 base from V and 4 bases from J; bases unmatched to any gene: 0. Germline CDR1 reads ENHRY; CDR2 reads SYGVKD. The CDR3 sequence is 13 residues long. Written as DNA, the CDR3 is TGTGCCATCAGTGAGTACAGGGGCTATGGCTACACCTTC. It encodes CAISEYRGYGYTF.

The chain joins TRBV19 to TRBJ1-2, with 7 bases that match TRBD1. CDR1 and CDR2 (germline): LNHDA, SQIVND (reference sequence). The ends lost 9 bases at V and 0 bases at J; junction bases unmatched: 7. This CDR3 spans 14 amino acids. CDR3 DNA: TGTGCCAGCTCAGGACAGGCCGCTAACTATGGCTACACCTTC. Protein sequence: CASSGQAANYGYTF.

V and J are TRBV9 and TRBJ2-2; no clear D gene. CDR1 and CDR2 (germline): SGDLS, YYNGEE. V was pared by 4 bases and J by 0 bases, with 7 bases between. The CDR3 has 14 residues. CDR3 loop: CASSPGANTGELFF. The CDR3 DNA is TGTGCCAGCAGCCCCGGAGCGAACACCGGGGAGCTGTTTTTT.

The CDR3 region is CASTSGTENEKLFF. In DNA form, the CDR3 reads TGCGCCAGCACATCCGGGACTGAAAATGAAAAACTGTTTTTT. V is TRBV5-1 and J is TRBJ1-4, with D tentatively TRBD1 (5 bases). CDR1 is SGHRS and CDR2 is YFSETQ in the germline V gene. CDR3 length: 14 amino acids. V lost 6 bases and J 5 bases, leaving 14 bases between the germline ends.

The CDR3 sequence: CASSLAGGEETQYF. CDR3 DNA sequence: TGTGCCAGCAGCTTAGCAGGGGGCGAAGAGACCCAGTACTTC. This rearrangement joins TRBV7-2 to TRBJ2-5; TRBD1 matches 7 bases. The V and J ends lost 0 bases and 3 bases, in that order; junction bases with no gene match: 1. The germline gives CDR1 SGHTA, CDR2 FQGNSA. This CDR3 has 14 residues.

V gene TRBV7-2 combines with J gene TRBJ2-1, with 7 bases aligning to TRBD2. The CDR3 loop spans 13 amino acids. The ends lost 0 bases at V and 8 bases at J; junction bases unmatched: 1. Per the germline V gene, CDR1 is SGHTA and CDR2 is FQGNSA. DNA for the CDR3: TGTGCCAGCAGCTTAGCTCGGGGGGATGAGCAGTTCTTC. Translated: CASSLARGDEQFF.

Written as DNA, the CDR3 is TGCGCCAGCAGCCCAACTAGCGGGACTACACCTGCCTCCTACGAGCAGTACTTC. Its protein is CASSPTSGTTPASYEQYF. The V call is TRBV5-1, the J call TRBJ2-7; 10 bases align to TRBD2. The germline V gene encodes CDR1 SGHRS and CDR2 YFSETQ. With V trimmed by 4 bases and J by 0 bases, 13 bases remained unmatched. CDR3 size: 18 residues. Looking up the rest from reference TRBV5-1 and TRBJ2-7 gives the full variable domain: KAGVTQTPRYLIKTRGQQVTLSCSPISGHRSVSWYQQTPGQGLQFLFEYFSETQRNKGNFPGRFSGRQFSNSRSEMNVSTLELGDSALYLCASSPTSGTTPASYEQYFGPGTRLTVT.

The V call is TRBV12-3 or TRBV12-4, the J call TRBJ1-5; D remains unclear. This CDR3 region has 11 residues. The ends were cut back, 6 bases at V and 3 bases at J, with 3 bases in the middle. CDR3 DNA sequence: TGTGCCAGCAGCTACAATCAGCCCCAGCATTTT. Translating gives CASSYNQPQHF.

The chain uses TRBV28 and TRBJ2-1; the D gene is possibly TRBD2 (6 bases). CDR3 length: 19 residues. V lost 3 bases and J 3 bases, leaving 24 bases between the germline ends. CDR1 is MDHEN, CDR2 SYDVKM, per germline. The CDR3 DNA sequence: TGTGCCAGCAGTTTCTGGTCCGGGAGCCGCCAAATGGTCTACAATGAGCAGTTCTTC. It codes for CASSFWSGSRQMVYNEQFF.

The chain has TRBV2 and TRBJ1-1; TRBD1 matches at 7 bases. V lost 7 bases, J lost 8 bases, and 10 bases stayed unmatched. Germline loops: CDR1 SNHLY, CDR2 FYNNEI. There are 13 residues in the CDR3. The CDR3 region is CASIIIPGQEAFF. The DNA of the CDR3 is TGTGCCAGCATCATTATTCCGGGACAGGAAGCTTTCTTT.

V and J are TRBV28 and TRBJ2-7, with D possibly matching TRBD2 (5 bases). Germline loops: CDR1 MDHEN, CDR2 SYDVKM. This CDR3 contains 14 residues. Trimming cost V 4 bases and J 1 base, with 11 bases left between them. The CDR3 region has the DNA TGTGCCAGCAGTTCCCAGACTAAATCCTACGAGCAGTACTTC. As protein: CASSSQTKSYEQYF.